This T cell receptor beta chain was recovered during a study of human T cells and chemical hapten exposure. Per the authors' pipeline: A typical sample had some 95,000 TCRs, with about 23,224 to 750,000 overall. MiXCR was run by TCRdb on the RACE reads, yielding one entry per CDR3 protein. TCRdb's processing, not the study's, gives the V and J calls here. The sample records about 250,000 distinct CDR3 sequences, approximately 7.5% being singletons. Time point: pre-sensitization, week 0. Treatment indicated: therapeutic diphenylcyclopropenone sensitization with weekly scalp DPC. Looked up from germline, CDR1 is LNHNV and CDR2 is YYDKDF (reference sequence). V was clipped by 3 bases and J by 0 bases, with 8 bases between them. The CDR3 is 14 amino acids.

The TCR was taken from a man aged 18-30 years with alopecia areata. Some clones in this sample may be carry-over from other donors' samples. The rearrangement joins TRBV15 to TRBJ2-5, with D possibly TRBD1 on 6 matching bases. The sample in question was whole blood, obtained in connection with sensitization to the hapten diphenylcyclopropenone (DPC). CDR3: CATSSGQNQETQYF. In DNA form, the CDR3 reads TGTGCCACCAGCAGCGGACAGAACCAAGAGACCCAGTACTTC.